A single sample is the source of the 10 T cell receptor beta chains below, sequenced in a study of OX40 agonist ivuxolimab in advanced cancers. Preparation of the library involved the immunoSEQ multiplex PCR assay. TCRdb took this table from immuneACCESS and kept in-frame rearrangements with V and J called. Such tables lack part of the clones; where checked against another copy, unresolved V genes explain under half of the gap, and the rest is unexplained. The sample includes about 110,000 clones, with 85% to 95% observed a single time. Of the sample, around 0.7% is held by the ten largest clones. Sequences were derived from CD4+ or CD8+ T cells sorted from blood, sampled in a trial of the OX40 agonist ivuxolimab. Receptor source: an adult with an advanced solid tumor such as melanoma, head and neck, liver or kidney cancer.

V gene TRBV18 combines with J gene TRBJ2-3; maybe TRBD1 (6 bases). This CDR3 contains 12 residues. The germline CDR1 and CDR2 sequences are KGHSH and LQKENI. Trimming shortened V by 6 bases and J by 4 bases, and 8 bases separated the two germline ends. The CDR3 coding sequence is TGTGCCAGCTCCAGGGGCTCAGATACGCAGTATTTT. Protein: CASSRGSDTQYF. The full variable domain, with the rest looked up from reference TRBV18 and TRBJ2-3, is NAGVMQNPRHLVRRRGQEARLRCSPMKGHSHVYWYRQLPEEGLKFMVYLQKENIIDESGMPKERFSAEFPKEGPSILRIQQVVRGDSAAYFCASSRGSDTQYFGPGTRLTVL.

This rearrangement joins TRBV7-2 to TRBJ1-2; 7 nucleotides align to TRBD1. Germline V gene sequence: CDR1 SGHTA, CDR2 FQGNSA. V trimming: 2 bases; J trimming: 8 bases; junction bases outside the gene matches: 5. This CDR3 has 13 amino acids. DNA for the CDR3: TGTGCCAGCAGCTTATCTCAGGGGGACGGCTACACCTTC. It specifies CASSLSQGDGYTF.

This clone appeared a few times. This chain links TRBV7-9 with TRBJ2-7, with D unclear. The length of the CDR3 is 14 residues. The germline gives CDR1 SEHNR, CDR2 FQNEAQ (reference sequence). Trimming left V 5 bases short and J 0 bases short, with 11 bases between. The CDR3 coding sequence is TGTGCCAGCAGCGCCCCTCTCCCCTCCTACGAGCAGTACTTC. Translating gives CASSAPLPSYEQYF.

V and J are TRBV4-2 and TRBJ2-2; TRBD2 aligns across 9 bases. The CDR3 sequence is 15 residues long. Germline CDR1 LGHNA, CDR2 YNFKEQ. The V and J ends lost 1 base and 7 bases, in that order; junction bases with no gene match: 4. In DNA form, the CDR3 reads TGTGCCAGCAGCCAAGCGGGACTAGCAGGCGGGGAGCTGTTTTTT. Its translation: CASSQAGLAGGELFF.

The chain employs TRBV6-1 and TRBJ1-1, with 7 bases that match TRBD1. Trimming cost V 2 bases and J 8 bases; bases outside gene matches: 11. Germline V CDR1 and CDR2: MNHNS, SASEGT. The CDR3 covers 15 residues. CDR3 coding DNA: TGTGCCAGCAGTGAATCAACAGGGGTATACGGAGAAGCTTTCTTT. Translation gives CASSESTGVYGEAFF.

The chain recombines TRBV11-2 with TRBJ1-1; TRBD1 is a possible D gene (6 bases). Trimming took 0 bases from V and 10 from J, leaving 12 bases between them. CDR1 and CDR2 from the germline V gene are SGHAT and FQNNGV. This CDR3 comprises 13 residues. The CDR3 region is CASSLDLEGVAFF. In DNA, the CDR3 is TGTGCCAGCAGCTTAGATCTCGAGGGGGTAGCTTTCTTT.

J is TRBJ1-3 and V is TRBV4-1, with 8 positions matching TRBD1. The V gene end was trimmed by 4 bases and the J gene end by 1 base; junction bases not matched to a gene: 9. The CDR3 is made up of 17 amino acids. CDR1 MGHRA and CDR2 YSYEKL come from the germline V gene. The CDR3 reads CASSPRGQEISGNTIYF. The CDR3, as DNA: TGCGCCAGCAGCCCCCGGGGACAGGAGATTTCTGGAAACACCATATATTTT.

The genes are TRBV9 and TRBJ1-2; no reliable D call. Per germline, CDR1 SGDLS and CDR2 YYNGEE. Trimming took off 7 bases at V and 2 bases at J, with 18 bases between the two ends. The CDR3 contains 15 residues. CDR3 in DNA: TGTGCCAGCCGGGCGGGGTCGGCCCCCAACTATGGCTACACCTTC. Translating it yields CASRAGSAPNYGYTF.

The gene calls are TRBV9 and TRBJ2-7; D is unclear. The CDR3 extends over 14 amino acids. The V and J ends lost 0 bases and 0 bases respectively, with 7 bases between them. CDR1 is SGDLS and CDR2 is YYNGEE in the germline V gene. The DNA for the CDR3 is TGTGCCAGCAGCGTAGGCCCGAGCTCCTACGAGCAGTACTTC. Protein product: CASSVGPSSYEQYF.

CDR3 nucleotides: TGCAGCGTTGCCCTAGCGGGAGGAACAGATACGCAGTATTTT. Translation gives CSVALAGGTDTQYF. The rearrangement uses TRBV29-1 and TRBJ2-3, with TRBD2 matching over 11 bases. The germline gives CDR1 SQVTM, CDR2 ANQGSEA. The CDR3 spans 14 residues. V gave up 4 bases and J gave up 3 bases; unmatched junction bases: 3.